Below, 24 T cell receptor beta chains from the same sample are listed, as sequenced in a study of blood T cell repertoires in COVID-19 (dated by TCRdb to the early 2020s). Library creation used the immunoSEQ multiplex PCR assay. The table was pulled from immuneACCESS by TCRdb, which kept in-frame rearrangements only. Such tables lose some clones; where checked, under half of the loss comes from unresolved V genes, and the rest has no known cause. This sample lists 160,000 or so clones; about nine tenths were detected once. 15% to 20% of the sample comes from the top ten. Sequencing used peripheral blood. The receptors were sampled from a man between 60 and 75 years old with active or convalescent COVID-19.

The V gene is TRBV10-1, the J gene TRBJ1-1; TRBD1 matches 8 bases. V lost 4 bases and J lost 4; bases outside the gene matches: 8. The CDR3 is 15 residues long. The V gene's germline CDR1 is WNHNN and CDR2 SYGVQD (reference sequence). CDR3 sequence reads: CASSGRTGLGTEAFF. The CDR3 coding sequence is TGCGCCAGCAGTGGCAGGACAGGGCTGGGCACTGAAGCTTTCTTT.

This clone turned up a few times. The J gene is TRBJ1-2, the V gene TRBV10-3; D might be TRBD1 (5 bases). V was cut by 0 bases and J by 2 bases, with 7 bases left in between. Looked up from germline, CDR1 is ENHRY and CDR2 is SYGVKD. The CDR3 extends over 14 amino acids. The CDR3 is CAISESQDNYGYTF. CDR3 in DNA: TGTGCCATCAGTGAGTCACAGGACAACTATGGCTACACCTTC.

The gene calls are TRBV5-1 and TRBJ2-1; perhaps TRBD2 as D (6 bases). Trimming stripped 3 bases from V and 6 bases from J, with 7 bases between. Germline CDR1 is SGHRS and CDR2 is YFSETQ. The CDR3 consists of 12 residues. This chain's CDR3 is CASSWGVNEQFF. The CDR3 nucleotides read TGCGCCAGCAGCTGGGGGGTCAATGAGCAGTTCTTC.

The V and J genes are TRBV3-1 (or the pseudogene TRBV3-2) and TRBJ2-7; D perhaps matches TRBD1 (5 bases). V lost 1 base and J lost 3, with 13 bases in between. CDR3 length: 15 amino acids. Germline assignment: CDR1 LGHDT and CDR2 YNNKEL (reference sequence). CDR3 in amino acids: CASSQASGRGYEQYF. The CDR3 coding sequence is TGTGCCAGCAGCCAAGCCTCAGGGCGCGGCTACGAGCAGTACTTC.

This rearrangement joins TRBV2 to TRBJ1-1; 10 nucleotides align to TRBD1. Germline V gene sequence: CDR1 SNHLY, CDR2 FYNNEI. The ends lost 6 bases at V and 4 bases at J; junction bases unmatched: 2. The CDR3 totals 13 residues. The chain's CDR3 is CASRGQGITEAFF. The CDR3 DNA is TGTGCCAGCAGGGGACAGGGGATCACTGAAGCTTTCTTT.

V gene TRBV5-6 combines with J gene TRBJ2-3, with TRBD2 as a possible D gene (6 bases). There are 16 residues in the CDR3. Germline V gene lookup returns CDR1 SGHDT and CDR2 YYEEEE. V lost 0 bases to trimming and J lost 2 bases, with 13 bases between them. CDR3 nucleotides: TGTGCCAGCAGCTTGGACAACGGCGGGGCCACAGATACGCAGTATTTT. It codes for CASSLDNGGATDTQYF.

The chain has TRBV5-1 and TRBJ2-1; D may be TRBD2 (6 bases). V shed 3 bases and J shed 6 bases, with 25 bases lying between them. The CDR3 consists of 18 residues. The V gene's germline CDR1 is SGHRS and CDR2 YFSETQ. CDR3 residues: CASSSDPAGASAINEQFF. CDR3 bases: TGCGCCAGCAGCTCGGATCCCGCTGGGGCTAGCGCGATCAATGAGCAGTTCTTC.

CDR3 in DNA: TGTGCCAGCAGTGAGGGGGGAGCCACAGATACGCAGTATTTT. Translating gives CASSEGGATDTQYF. The chain links TRBV6-1 to TRBJ2-3; D possibly corresponds to TRBD2 (6 bases). This CDR3 comprises 14 residues. Between the trimmed V and J ends, which lost 3 bases and 2 bases, there was a span of 9 bases. Germline-derived CDR1 and CDR2 are MNHNS and SASEGT.

The V call is TRBV10-3, the J call TRBJ1-3, with 10 bases that match TRBD1. The junction had 6 bases not matched to a gene; V was cut back by 6 bases and J by 4 bases. Germline CDR1 ENHRY, CDR2 SYGVKD. This CDR3 region has 15 residues. This CDR3 reads CAISRQGAVGNTIYF. The CDR3 bases are TGTGCCATCAGCCGACAGGGGGCGGTAGGAAACACCATATATTTT.

The chain links TRBV11-3 to TRBJ2-1; 8 nucleotides agree with TRBD1. Per germline, CDR1 SGHNT and CDR2 YENEEA. V dropped 2 bases and J dropped 5; count of bases not matched to a gene: 5. The CDR3 spans 15 residues. The CDR3 DNA sequence: TGTGCCAGCAGCTTAACCAGGGGGCAGAACAATGAGCAGTTCTTC. Translated: CASSLTRGQNNEQFF. The entire variable domain, with the rest obtained from reference TRBV11-3 and TRBJ2-1, is as follows: EAGVVQSPRYKIIEKKQPVAFWCNPISGHNTLYWYLQNLGQGPELLIRYENEEAVDDSQLPKDRFSAERLKGVDSTLKIQPAELGDSAVYLCASSLTRGQNNEQFFGPGTRLTVL.

In DNA form, the CDR3 reads TGCGCCAGCAGCCCTGGACAGTTGGACTCACCCCTCCACTTT. It is translated as CASSPGQLDSPLHF. J is TRBJ1-6 and V is TRBV5-1; perhaps TRBD1 as D (6 bases). Germline CDR1 reads SGHRS; CDR2 reads YFSETQ. The CDR3 totals 14 residues. Deletions cut 4 bases from V and 10 bases from J, with 15 bases between.

The chain has TRBV5-1 and TRBJ2-1, with 8 bases identical to TRBD1. Germline CDR1 is SGHRS and CDR2 is YFSETQ. V lost 4 bases and J lost 3; bases outside the gene matches: 12. This CDR3 region has 17 residues. CDR3 nucleotide sequence: TGCGCCAGCAGCGTATCGACGACAGGGGTGCACTACAATGAGCAGTTCTTC. Protein sequence: CASSVSTTGVHYNEQFF. The full variable domain, with the rest looked up from reference TRBV5-1 and TRBJ2-1, is KAGVTQTPRYLIKTRGQQVTLSCSPISGHRSVSWYQQTPGQGLQFLFEYFSETQRNKGNFPGRFSGRQFSNSRSEMNVSTLELGDSALYLCASSVSTTGVHYNEQFFGPGTRLTVL.

This rearrangement joins TRBV18 to TRBJ1-2, with 8 bases that match TRBD1. This CDR3 spans 14 amino acids. CDR1 KGHSH and CDR2 LQKENI come from the germline V gene. V lost 1 base to trimming and J lost 6 bases; unmatched junction nucleotides: 4. The CDR3 bases are TGTGCCAGCTCACCACTACAGGGGGTAGATGGCTACACCTTC. Residues: CASSPLQGVDGYTF.

This clone turned up a few times. The CDR3 sequence is CASSLGGVGNTIYF. The DNA for the CDR3 is TGTGCCAGCAGCTTGGGGGGAGTTGGAAACACCATATATTTT. The V and J genes are TRBV7-9 and TRBJ1-3; tentatively, D is TRBD1 (5 bases). The ends were cut back, 3 bases at V and 3 bases at J, with 9 bases in the middle. Germline V gene data show CDR1 as SEHNR and CDR2 as FQNEAQ (reference sequence). CDR3 length: 14 residues. The whole variable domain, filled in from reference TRBV7-9 and TRBJ1-3, reads DTGVSQNPRHKITKRGQNVTFRCDPISEHNRLYWYRQTLGQGPEFLTYFQNEAQLEKSRLLSDRFSAERPKGSFSTLEIQRTEQGDSAMYLCASSLGGVGNTIYFGEGSWLTVV.

The genes are TRBV6-2 or TRBV6-3 and TRBJ1-2, with 9 bases lining up with TRBD1. CDR1 MNHEY and CDR2 SVGEGT come from the germline V gene. V was pared by 5 bases and J by 4 bases, with 8 bases of the junction left unmatched. The CDR3 runs 15 residues. CDR3 DNA sequence: TGTGCCAGCAGTCGGGGACAGGGTCTCGGCTATGGCTACACCTTC. Translated, it gives CASSRGQGLGYGYTF.

CDR3 coding DNA: TGTGCCAGCAGCTTACACCTCCGGGACTCTAAAGAGACCCAGTACTTC. Translation gives CASSLHLRDSKETQYF. The chain joins TRBV11-2 to TRBJ2-5; weak D call: TRBD2 (6 bases). V shed 2 bases and J shed 3 bases, with 16 bases lying between them. The CDR3 consists of 16 residues. Germline values: CDR1 SGHAT, CDR2 FQNNGV. The variable domain in full, completed from reference TRBV11-2 and TRBJ2-5, reads EAGVAQSPRYKIIEKRQSVAFWCNPISGHATLYWYQQILGQGPKLLIQFQNNGVVDDSQLPKDRFSAERLKGVDSTLKIQPAKLEDSAVYLCASSLHLRDSKETQYFGPGTRLLVL.

The V call is TRBV5-6, the J call TRBJ2-6, with 9 bases fitting TRBD1. There are 19 residues in the CDR3. Trimming took 4 bases from V and 0 from J; bases not matched to a gene: 11. CDR1 and CDR2 from the germline V gene are SGHDT and YYEEEE. CDR3 sequence: CASSLTSQGAFSGANVLTF. In nucleotides, the CDR3 is TGTGCCAGCAGCCTCACTTCACAGGGGGCCTTCTCTGGGGCCAACGTCCTGACTTTC.

This rearrangement joins TRBV13 to TRBJ2-2; perhaps TRBD2 as D (6 bases). V was pared by 0 bases and J by 5 bases, with 13 bases between. This CDR3 has 16 amino acids. Germline CDR1 PRHDT, CDR2 FYEKMQ (reference sequence). The CDR3 sequence: CASSLGTRSRTGELFF. The CDR3 DNA is TGTGCCAGCAGCTTAGGGACTAGGAGTCGGACCGGGGAGCTGTTTTTT.

This chain links TRBV19 with TRBJ2-7; 8 nucleotides agree with TRBD2. V lost 3 bases to trimming and J lost 6 bases; unmatched junction nucleotides: 10. The CDR3 contains 15 residues. From germline, CDR1 is LNHDA and CDR2 SQIVND (reference sequence). This CDR3 reads CASSIAGTSFSEQYF. The CDR3 DNA sequence: TGTGCCAGTAGTATTGCGGGGACTAGTTTTTCCGAGCAGTACTTC.

In its sample, this clone was seen once. CDR3 protein: CASSLGAYNEQFF. In DNA form, the CDR3 reads TGTGCCAGCAGCTTAGGCGCCTACAATGAGCAGTTCTTC. The chain uses TRBV11-3 and TRBJ2-1; D uncertain. CDR3 length: 13 amino acids. The V gene's germline CDR1 is SGHNT and CDR2 YENEEA. V was pared by 1 base and J by 2 bases, with 3 bases between.

The CDR3 DNA is TGTGCCAGCAGTGGAGGACTAGCGGGGGCCCTTGGTAACAATGAGCAGTTCTTC. This translates into CASSGGLAGALGNNEQFF. This chain connects TRBV2 to TRBJ2-1; 13 bases are a match to TRBD2. This CDR3 has 18 amino acids. Germline trimming cut 4 bases from V and 5 bases from J; bases unmatched to any gene: 11. The V gene's germline CDR1 is SNHLY and CDR2 FYNNEI.

The chain employs TRBV29-1 and TRBJ1-4, with 10 bases matching TRBD1. V gave up 4 bases and J gave up 8 bases; unmatched junction bases: 4. This CDR3 has 13 amino acids. Germline lookup yields CDR1 SQVTM and CDR2 ANQGSEA. The CDR3 spells CSVAGQGHEKLFF. In DNA form, the CDR3 reads TGCAGCGTTGCGGGACAGGGGCACGAAAAACTGTTTTTT.

The V gene is TRBV5-1, the J gene TRBJ2-7; 7 nucleotides agree with TRBD2. J gave up 5 bases and V 2 bases, and 4 bases lay outside the gene matches. Germline V gene data show CDR1 as SGHRS and CDR2 as YFSETQ. The CDR3 has 13 residues. CDR3 coding DNA: TGCGCCAGCAGCTTTTGGGGAGGGAACGAGCAGTACTTC. It specifies CASSFWGGNEQYF.

This chain connects TRBV10-3 to TRBJ2-5; no firm D call. Trimming removed 0 bases from V and 4 bases from J, with 3 bases in between. Germline CDR1 and CDR2: ENHRY and SYGVKD. This CDR3 region has 12 residues. CDR3: CAISESRETQYF. The CDR3 DNA follows: TGTGCCATCAGTGAGTCTCGAGAGACCCAGTACTTC.